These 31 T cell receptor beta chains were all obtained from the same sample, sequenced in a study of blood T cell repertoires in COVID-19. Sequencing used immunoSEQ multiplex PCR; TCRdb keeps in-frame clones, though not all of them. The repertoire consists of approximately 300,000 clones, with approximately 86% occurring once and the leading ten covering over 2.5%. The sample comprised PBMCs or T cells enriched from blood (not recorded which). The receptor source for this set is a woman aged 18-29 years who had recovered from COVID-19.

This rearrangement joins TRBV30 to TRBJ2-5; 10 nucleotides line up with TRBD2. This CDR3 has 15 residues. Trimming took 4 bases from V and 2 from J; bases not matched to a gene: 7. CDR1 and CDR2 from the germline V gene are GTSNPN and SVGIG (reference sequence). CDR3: CAWTRAGGLQETQYF. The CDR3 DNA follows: TGTGCCTGGACTAGAGCGGGGGGGTTACAAGAGACCCAGTACTTC.

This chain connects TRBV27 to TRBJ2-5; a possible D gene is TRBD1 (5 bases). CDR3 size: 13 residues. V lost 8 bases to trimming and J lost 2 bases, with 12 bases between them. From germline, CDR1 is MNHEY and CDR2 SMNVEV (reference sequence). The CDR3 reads CASAPDSQETQYF. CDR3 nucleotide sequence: TGTGCCAGCGCGCCCGACAGTCAAGAGACCCAGTACTTC.

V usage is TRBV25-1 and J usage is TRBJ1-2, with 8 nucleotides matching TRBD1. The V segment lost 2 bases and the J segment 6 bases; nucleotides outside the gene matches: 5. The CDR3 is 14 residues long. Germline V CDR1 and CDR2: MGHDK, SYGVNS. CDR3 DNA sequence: TGTGCCAGCAGTGAACTAGGACAGGGTGATGGCTACACCTTC. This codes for CASSELGQGDGYTF.

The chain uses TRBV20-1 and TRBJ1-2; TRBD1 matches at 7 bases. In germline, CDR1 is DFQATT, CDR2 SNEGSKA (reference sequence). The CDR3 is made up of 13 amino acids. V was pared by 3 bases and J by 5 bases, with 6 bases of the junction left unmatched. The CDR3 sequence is CSASLRGFYGYTF. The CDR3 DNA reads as TGCAGTGCTAGTCTCAGGGGGTTTTATGGCTACACCTTC.

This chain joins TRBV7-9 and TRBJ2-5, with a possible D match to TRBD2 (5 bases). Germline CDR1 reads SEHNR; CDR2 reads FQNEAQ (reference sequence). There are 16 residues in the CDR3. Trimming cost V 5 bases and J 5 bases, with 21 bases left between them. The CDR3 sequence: CASSPPHQETGETQYF. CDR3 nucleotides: TGTGCCAGCAGCCCCCCTCACCAGGAGACGGGGGAGACCCAGTACTTC.

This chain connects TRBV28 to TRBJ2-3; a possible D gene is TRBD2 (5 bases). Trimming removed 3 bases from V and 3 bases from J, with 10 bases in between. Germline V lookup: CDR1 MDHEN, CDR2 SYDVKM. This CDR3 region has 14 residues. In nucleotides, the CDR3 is TGTGCCAGCAGTTTTACTAGAACGACAGATACGCAGTATTTT. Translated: CASSFTRTTDTQYF.

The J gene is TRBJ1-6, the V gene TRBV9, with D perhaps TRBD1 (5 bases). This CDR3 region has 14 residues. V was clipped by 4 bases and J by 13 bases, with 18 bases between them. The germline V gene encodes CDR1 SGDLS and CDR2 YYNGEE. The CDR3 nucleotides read TGTGCCAGCAGCCCCGGCGGGGGAACGAGGCCCCTCCACTTT. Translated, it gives CASSPGGGTRPLHF.

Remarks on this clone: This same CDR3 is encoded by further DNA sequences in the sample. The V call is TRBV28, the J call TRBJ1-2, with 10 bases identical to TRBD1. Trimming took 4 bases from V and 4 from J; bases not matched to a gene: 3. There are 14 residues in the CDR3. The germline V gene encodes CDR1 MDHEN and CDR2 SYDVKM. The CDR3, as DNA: TGTGCCAGCAGTTCCGGGACAGGGGTCTATGGCTACACCTTC. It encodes CASSSGTGVYGYTF.

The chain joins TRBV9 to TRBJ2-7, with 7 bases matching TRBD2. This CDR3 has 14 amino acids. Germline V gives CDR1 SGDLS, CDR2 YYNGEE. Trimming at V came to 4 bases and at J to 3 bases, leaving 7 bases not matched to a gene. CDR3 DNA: TGTGCCAGCAGCCCCGGGACTACGTACTACGAGCAGTACTTC. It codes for CASSPGTTYYEQYF.

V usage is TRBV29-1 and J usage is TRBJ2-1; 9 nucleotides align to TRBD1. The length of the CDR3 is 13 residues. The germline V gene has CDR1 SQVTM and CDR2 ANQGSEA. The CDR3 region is CSHPGQGYNEQFF. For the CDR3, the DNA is TGCAGTCATCCGGGACAGGGCTACAATGAGCAGTTCTTC.

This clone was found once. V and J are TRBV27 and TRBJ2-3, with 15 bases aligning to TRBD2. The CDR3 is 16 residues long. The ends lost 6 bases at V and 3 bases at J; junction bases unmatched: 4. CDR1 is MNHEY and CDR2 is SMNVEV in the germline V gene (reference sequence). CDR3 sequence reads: CASSLGTSGRTDTQYF. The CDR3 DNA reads TGTGCCAGCAGCTTGGGGACTAGCGGGAGGACAGATACGCAGTATTTT.

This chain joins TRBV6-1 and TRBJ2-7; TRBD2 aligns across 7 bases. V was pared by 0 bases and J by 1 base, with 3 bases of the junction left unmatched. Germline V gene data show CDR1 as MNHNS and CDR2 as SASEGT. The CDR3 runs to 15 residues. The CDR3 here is CASSEAGGRSYEQYF. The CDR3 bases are TGTGCCAGCAGTGAAGCGGGAGGGAGATCCTACGAGCAGTACTTC.

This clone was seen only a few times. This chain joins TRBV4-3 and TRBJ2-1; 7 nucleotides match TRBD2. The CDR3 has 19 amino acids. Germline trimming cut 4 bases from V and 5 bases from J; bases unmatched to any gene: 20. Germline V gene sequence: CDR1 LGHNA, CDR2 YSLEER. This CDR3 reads CASSPTALGLEMENNEQFF. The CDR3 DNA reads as TGCGCCAGCAGCCCTACGGCCCTAGGACTAGAAATGGAAAACAATGAGCAGTTCTTC.

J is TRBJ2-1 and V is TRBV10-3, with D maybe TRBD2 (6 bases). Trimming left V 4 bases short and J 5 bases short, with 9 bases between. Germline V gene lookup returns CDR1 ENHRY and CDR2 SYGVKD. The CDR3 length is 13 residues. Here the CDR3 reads CAISVEGNNEQFF. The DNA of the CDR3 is TGTGCCATCAGTGTGGAGGGAAACAATGAGCAGTTCTTC.

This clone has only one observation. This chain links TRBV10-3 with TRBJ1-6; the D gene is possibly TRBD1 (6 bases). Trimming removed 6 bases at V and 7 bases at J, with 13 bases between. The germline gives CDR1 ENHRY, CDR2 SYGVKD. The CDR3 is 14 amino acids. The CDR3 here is CAIRMGQQNSPLHF. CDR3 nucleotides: TGTGCCATCAGAATGGGACAACAAAATTCACCCCTCCACTTT.

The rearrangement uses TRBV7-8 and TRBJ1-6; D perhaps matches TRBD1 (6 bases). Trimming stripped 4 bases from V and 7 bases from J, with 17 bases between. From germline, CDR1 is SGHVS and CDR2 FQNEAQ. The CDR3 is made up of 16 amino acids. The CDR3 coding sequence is TGTGCCAGCAGCTCCCGACAGGTCCCCGCGAATTCACCCCTCCACTTT. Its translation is CASSSRQVPANSPLHF.

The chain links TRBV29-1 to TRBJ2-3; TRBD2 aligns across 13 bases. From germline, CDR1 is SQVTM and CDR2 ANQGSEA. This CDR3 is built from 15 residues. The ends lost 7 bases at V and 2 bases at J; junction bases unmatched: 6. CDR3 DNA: TGCAGCGCTAAACTAGCGGGGGGGAACACAGATACGCAGTATTTT. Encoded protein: CSAKLAGGNTDTQYF.

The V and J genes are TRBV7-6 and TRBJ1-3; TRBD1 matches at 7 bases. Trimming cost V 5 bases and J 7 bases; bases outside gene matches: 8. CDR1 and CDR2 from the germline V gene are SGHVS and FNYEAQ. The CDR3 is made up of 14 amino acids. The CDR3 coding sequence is TGTGCCAGCAGCCCCACGACAGGGCCGAACACCATATATTTT. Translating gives CASSPTTGPNTIYF.

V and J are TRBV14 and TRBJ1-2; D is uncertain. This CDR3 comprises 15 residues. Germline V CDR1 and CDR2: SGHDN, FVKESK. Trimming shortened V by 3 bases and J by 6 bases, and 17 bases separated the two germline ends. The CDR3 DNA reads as TGTGCCAGCAGCCACTTCGGTGAGGGTAGGAATGGCTACACCTTC. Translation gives CASSHFGEGRNGYTF.

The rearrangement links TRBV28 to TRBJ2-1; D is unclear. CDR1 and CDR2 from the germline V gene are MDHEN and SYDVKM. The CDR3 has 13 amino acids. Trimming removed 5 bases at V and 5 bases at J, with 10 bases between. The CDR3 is CASSETGDNEQFF. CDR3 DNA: TGTGCCAGCAGTGAGACCGGAGACAATGAGCAGTTCTTC.

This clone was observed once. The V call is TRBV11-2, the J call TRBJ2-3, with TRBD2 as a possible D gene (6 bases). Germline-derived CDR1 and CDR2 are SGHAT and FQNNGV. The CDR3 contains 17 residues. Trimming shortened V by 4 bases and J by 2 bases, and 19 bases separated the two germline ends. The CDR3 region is CASSWTTVAEITDTQYF. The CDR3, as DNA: TGTGCCAGCAGCTGGACTACCGTAGCGGAAATCACAGATACGCAGTATTTT.

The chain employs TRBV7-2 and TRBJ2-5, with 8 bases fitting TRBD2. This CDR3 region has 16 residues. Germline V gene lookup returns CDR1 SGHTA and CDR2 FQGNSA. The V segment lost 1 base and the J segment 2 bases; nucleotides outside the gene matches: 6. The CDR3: CASSLGGLGTQETQYF. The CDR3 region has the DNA TGTGCCAGCAGCTTAGGGGGACTAGGCACACAAGAGACCCAGTACTTC.

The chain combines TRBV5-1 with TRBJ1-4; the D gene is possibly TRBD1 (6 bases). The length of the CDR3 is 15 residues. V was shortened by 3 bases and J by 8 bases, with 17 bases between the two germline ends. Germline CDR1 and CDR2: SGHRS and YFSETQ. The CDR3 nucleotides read TGCGCCAGCAGCTATACAGGGCGGATAGAAGAAAAACTGTTTTTT. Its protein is CASSYTGRIEEKLFF.

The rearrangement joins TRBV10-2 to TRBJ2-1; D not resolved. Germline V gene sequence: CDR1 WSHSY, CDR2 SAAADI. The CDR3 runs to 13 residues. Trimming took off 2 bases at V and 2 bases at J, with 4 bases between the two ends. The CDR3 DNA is TGCGCCAGCAGTGAGACTACCTACAATGAGCAGTTCTTC. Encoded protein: CASSETTYNEQFF.

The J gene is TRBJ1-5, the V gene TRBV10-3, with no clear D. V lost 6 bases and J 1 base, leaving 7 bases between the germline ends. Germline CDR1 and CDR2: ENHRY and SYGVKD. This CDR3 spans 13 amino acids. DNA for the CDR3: TGTGCCATCAGATCTCAGAGCAATCAGCCCCAGCATTTT. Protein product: CAIRSQSNQPQHF.

DNA for the CDR3: TGTGCCAGCAGCTTGGACCAGTACACCGGGGAGCTGTTTTTT. This encodes CASSLDQYTGELFF. The chain uses TRBV5-4 and TRBJ2-2; no clear D. The CDR3 has 14 amino acids. Trimming removed 0 bases at V and 3 bases at J, with 6 bases between. The germline CDR1 and CDR2 sequences are SGHNT and YYREEE (reference sequence).

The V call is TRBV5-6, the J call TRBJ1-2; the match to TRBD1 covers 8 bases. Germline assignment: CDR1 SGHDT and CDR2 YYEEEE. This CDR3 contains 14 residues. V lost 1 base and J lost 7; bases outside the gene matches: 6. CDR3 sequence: CASSLQGTGGGYTF. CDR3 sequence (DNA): TGTGCCAGCAGCTTGCAGGGGACAGGAGGTGGCTACACCTTC.

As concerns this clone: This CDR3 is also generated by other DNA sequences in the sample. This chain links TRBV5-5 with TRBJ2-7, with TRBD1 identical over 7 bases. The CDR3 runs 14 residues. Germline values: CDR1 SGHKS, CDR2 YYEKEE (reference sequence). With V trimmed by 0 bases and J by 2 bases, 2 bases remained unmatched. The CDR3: CASSLGQGPYEQYF. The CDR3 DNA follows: TGTGCCAGCAGCTTGGGACAGGGACCCTACGAGCAGTACTTC.

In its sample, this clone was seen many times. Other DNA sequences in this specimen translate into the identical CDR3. CDR3 nucleotide sequence: TGTGCCAGCAGCGTAGTGGGGGCCGGCACAGATACGCAGTATTTT. Protein: CASSVVGAGTDTQYF. The J gene is TRBJ2-3, the V gene TRBV9; D is perhaps TRBD1 (6 bases). The CDR3 is 15 residues long. Germline-derived CDR1 and CDR2 are SGDLS and YYNGEE. Trimming stripped 0 bases from V and 1 base from J, with 9 bases between.

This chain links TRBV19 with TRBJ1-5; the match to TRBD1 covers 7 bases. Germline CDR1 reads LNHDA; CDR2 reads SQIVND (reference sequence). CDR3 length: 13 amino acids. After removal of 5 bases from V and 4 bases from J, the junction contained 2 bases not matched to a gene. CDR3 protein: CASSDRVNQPQHF. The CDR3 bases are TGTGCCAGTAGTGACAGGGTGAATCAGCCCCAGCATTTT.

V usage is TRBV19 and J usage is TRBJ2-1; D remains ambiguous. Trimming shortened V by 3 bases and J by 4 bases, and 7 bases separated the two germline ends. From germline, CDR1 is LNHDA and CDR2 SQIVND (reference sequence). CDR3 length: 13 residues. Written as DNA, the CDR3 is TGTGCCAGTAGTATGCACTTTTACAATGAGCAGTTCTTC. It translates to CASSMHFYNEQFF.